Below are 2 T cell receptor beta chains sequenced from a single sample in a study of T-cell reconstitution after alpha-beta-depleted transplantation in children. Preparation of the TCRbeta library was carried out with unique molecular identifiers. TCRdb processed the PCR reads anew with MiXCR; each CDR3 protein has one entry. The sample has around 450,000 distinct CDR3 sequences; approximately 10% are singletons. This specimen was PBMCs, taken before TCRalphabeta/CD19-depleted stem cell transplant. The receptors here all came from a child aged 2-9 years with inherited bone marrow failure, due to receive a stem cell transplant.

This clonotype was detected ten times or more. The CDR3 DNA reads as TGTGCCAGCAGTTCTAGCGATCGATCCTACGAGCAGTACTTC. Its protein is CASSSSDRSYEQYF. The V call is TRBV12-3 or TRBV12-4, the J call TRBJ2-7, with a weak D call TRBD2 (6 bases). This CDR3 has 14 amino acids. The ends were cut back, 4 bases at V and 1 base at J, with 11 bases in the middle.

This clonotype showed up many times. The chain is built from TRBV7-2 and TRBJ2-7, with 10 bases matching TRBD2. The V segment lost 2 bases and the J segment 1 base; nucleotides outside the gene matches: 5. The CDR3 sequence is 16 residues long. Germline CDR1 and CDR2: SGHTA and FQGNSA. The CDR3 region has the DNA TGTGCCAGCAGCTTACGGACTAGCGGTGCGTCCTACGAGCAGTACTTC. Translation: CASSLRTSGASYEQYF.